This T cell receptor beta chain was identified during a study of cytomegalovirus exposure and HLA in healthy donors. The CDR3 spans 15 residues. Trimming left V 6 bases short and J 0 bases short, with 14 bases between. Germline loops: CDR1 MNHEY, CDR2 SMNVEV (reference sequence). About this clone: What it binds is not known.

The study, taken as a whole, reports: Per published reports, the classifier diagnosed cytomegalovirus status with high specificity and sensitivity. Common viral pathogens seemed, in a later analysis, to connect with several of the most significant clusters. The productive fraction for most TCR beta V segments was about 90% or about 30% in an earlier analysis.

Primers included in the PCR were 60 Vbeta and 13 Jbeta primers. This table comes from immunoSEQ multiplex PCR, and its TCRdb copy is limited to in-frame clones, with some not included. This table has about 81,000 clones, 90% appearing once. Material: PBMCs. The sequence came from a man aged 18 to 30 in good health and CMV-seronegative. The genes are TRBV27 and TRBJ1-2; no reliable D call. For the CDR3, the DNA is TGTGCCAGCAGAAGGATAGCAACCCCTAACTATGGCTACACCTTC. Its translation is CASRRIATPNYGYTF.